Each of the 21 T cell receptor beta chains below was sequenced from the same sample in a study of T cells expressing NK-cell markers. TCRdb reprocessed the 5' RACE reads and reports one entry per CDR3 protein, with no DNA. This table holds about 300,000 distinct CDR3 sequences. The material sequenced was blood T cells: a sorted CD56 or NKG2C T cell subset, CD4+ or CD8+ T cells, or bulk PBMC T cells (not recorded which). The receptors originated from a woman aged 18-69 years in good health.

CDR3 loop: CASSKGTSEETQYF. The chain is built from TRBV5-1 and TRBJ2-5; with no DNA, the TCRdb D assignment of TRBD2 cannot be verified. CDR1 SGHRS and CDR2 YFSETQ come from the germline V gene. The CDR3 runs 14 residues.

The V and J genes are TRBV7-3 and TRBJ2-1; TCRdb names TRBD1, which stays unverified in the absence of DNA. Germline-derived CDR1 and CDR2 are SGHTA and FQGTGA. The CDR3 consists of 15 residues. The CDR3 protein is CASSPVGQGNNEQFF.

The J gene is TRBJ2-1, the V gene TRBV12-3 or TRBV12-4; checking the TCRdb D call of TRBD2 is not possible without DNA. The CDR3 consists of 15 residues. The CDR3 sequence is CASSLERPRGNEQFF.

The genes are TRBV5-1 and TRBJ2-3; the D call of TRBD2 rests on TCRdb alone, since no DNA is present to check it. CDR3 length equals 16 residues. Germline V gene data show CDR1 as SGHRS and CDR2 as YFSETQ. The CDR3 here is CASSLDLSGSTDTQYF. Supplemented by reference TRBV5-1 and TRBJ2-3, the full variable domain reads KAGVTQTPRYLIKTRGQQVTLSCSPISGHRSVSWYQQTPGQGLQFLFEYFSETQRNKGNFPGRFSGRQFSNSRSEMNVSTLELGDSALYLCASSLDLSGSTDTQYFGPGTRLTVL.

J is TRBJ2-1 and V is TRBV12-3 or TRBV12-4; the D call of TRBD2 rests on TCRdb alone, since no DNA is present to check it. The CDR3 is 15 amino acids. CDR3: CASSPTSGSFNEQFF.

V and J are TRBV7-2 and TRBJ1-4; absent DNA, TCRdb's TRBD1 call cannot be checked. Germline CDR1 and CDR2: SGHTA and FQGNSA. The CDR3 is 15 residues long. The CDR3 spells CASNGRGGDGEKLFF.

The rearrangement joins TRBV20-1 to TRBJ1-5. The CDR3 is made up of 15 amino acids. The germline gives CDR1 DFQATT, CDR2 SNEGSKA (reference sequence). CDR3 protein: CSATIYPNSNQPQHF.

The rearrangement joins TRBV18 to TRBJ2-1; TCRdb lists TRBD1, though no DNA is available to test this call. Germline-derived CDR1 and CDR2 are KGHSH and LQKENI. This CDR3 region has 15 residues. The CDR3 protein is CASSPPSRANDEQFF.

The chain links TRBV6-1 to TRBJ2-1; the D call from TCRdb, TRBD1, cannot be confirmed without DNA. CDR3 length equals 15 residues. CDR1 and CDR2 (germline): MNHNS, SASEGT. The CDR3 loop reads CASRASGTGWNEQFF.

The V gene is TRBV7-2, the J gene TRBJ1-2. Looked up from germline, CDR1 is SGHTA and CDR2 is FQGNSA. CDR3 length: 14 amino acids. The CDR3 loop reads CASSLGGFRYGYTF.

The chain combines TRBV3-1 with TRBJ1-6. Germline loops: CDR1 LGHDT, CDR2 YNNKEL (reference sequence). The CDR3 has 14 residues. CDR3 sequence: CASSQVASRSPLHF.

The V gene is TRBV29-1, the J gene TRBJ2-5. CDR1 and CDR2 from the germline V gene are SQVTM and ANQGSEA. The CDR3 sequence is 11 residues long. The CDR3 reads CSAQSEKTQYF.

The rearrangement links TRBV4-2 to TRBJ2-7; no DNA is available, so the TRBD1 call from TCRdb remains unchecked. In germline, CDR1 is LGHNA, CDR2 YNFKEQ. This CDR3 is built from 16 residues. The CDR3 sequence: CASSQSGTGPPDEQYF.

V usage is TRBV4-3 and J usage is TRBJ2-3; the TCRdb call, TRBD1, lacks DNA for checking. Germline values: CDR1 LGHNA, CDR2 YSLEER. CDR3 size: 14 residues. CDR3 protein: CASSAMGATDTQYF.

The V gene is TRBV7-2, the J gene TRBJ2-7. Germline CDR1 and CDR2: SGHTA and FQGNSA. CDR3 length equals 13 residues. The CDR3 here is CASSNRGSYEQYF.

This chain connects TRBV4-1 to TRBJ1-6. Germline CDR1 MGHRA, CDR2 YSYEKL. This CDR3 has 15 residues. CDR3 region: CASSQGQRVDSPLHF.

The chain couples TRBV5-1 to TRBJ1-1; the D call from TCRdb, TRBD1, cannot be confirmed without DNA. The CDR3 totals 12 residues. Germline V gene lookup returns CDR1 SGHRS and CDR2 YFSETQ. CDR3: CASSLQGTEAFF. The full variable domain, completed using reference TRBV5-1 and TRBJ1-1, is KAGVTQTPRYLIKTRGQQVTLSCSPISGHRSVSWYQQTPGQGLQFLFEYFSETQRNKGNFPGRFSGRQFSNSRSEMNVSTLELGDSALYLCASSLQGTEAFFGQGTRLTVV.

The CDR3 region is CASSQEGVRNNEQFF. The chain carries TRBV4-3 and TRBJ2-1; as DNA is missing, the TRBD1 call by TCRdb cannot be tested. The germline V gene has CDR1 LGHNA and CDR2 YSLEER. The CDR3 is 15 residues long.

The chain employs TRBV7-9 and TRBJ2-3; TCRdb's D call, TRBD1, is unchecked because there is no DNA. CDR1 and CDR2 from the germline V gene are SEHNR and FQNEAQ (reference sequence). The CDR3 consists of 14 residues. CDR3 sequence reads: CASKYRGSTDTQYF.

V gene TRBV20-1 combines with J gene TRBJ1-5. This CDR3 has 14 residues. CDR1 is DFQATT, CDR2 SNEGSKA, per germline (reference sequence). The CDR3 spells CSARDLAGNQPQHF.

This chain connects TRBV5-1 to TRBJ2-5; TCRdb designates TRBD2, a call that cannot be tested without DNA. CDR1 and CDR2 from the germline V gene are SGHRS and YFSETQ. The CDR3 covers 13 residues. The CDR3 loop is CASSLREGITLYF.